This is a list of T cell receptor beta chains from one sample in a study of T cell responses to AZD1222 COVID-19 vaccine. Assay: immunoSEQ multiplex PCR; the TCRdb copy retains only in-frame clones and omits some. The table lists 150,000 to 180,000 clones, 88% of them singletons, with around 2.9% in the top ten. The specimen comprised peripheral blood, sampled on day 0 of AZD1222 vaccination. Source of these receptors: an adult in good health. The CDR3 runs from the conserved cysteine through the conserved F or W. A D gene is named only where the DNA matches it firmly. Clone size appears in some rows only: once, few, many, or a class for an expanded clone.

CDR3nt	CDR3aa	j_gene	abundance	v_gene	d_gene
TGCGCCAGCAGCCAAGATCTCCGGCTTGGGTCGGAGCAGTACTTC	CASSQDLRLGSEQYF	TRBJ2-7	few	TRBV4-3	-
TGTGCCAGTAGTATGTTCCCACGAAGTGAGCAGTACTTC	CASSMFPRSEQYF	TRBJ2-7	-	TRBV19	-
TGTGCCAGCAGCTTAGCGACAGGGCCTGGCTATGGCTACACCTTC	CASSLATGPGYGYTF	TRBJ1-2	-	TRBV7-2	TRBD1
TGTGCCAGCAGCCCCCGGACACCTCTTCCCACAGATACGCAGTATTTT	CASSPRTPLPTDTQYF	TRBJ2-3	-	TRBV5-5	-
TGTGCCAGCAGCCTGGGAGGGGGGGCTGGCTACACCTTC	CASSLGGGAGYTF	TRBJ1-2	-	TRBV3-1/TRBV3-2	-
TGTGCCAGCAGTGGACAGGTTTTCTATGGCTACACCTTC	CASSGQVFYGYTF	TRBJ1-2	-	TRBV2	-
TGTGCCAGCAGCTGGATGGGACAAAAAACCTACGAGCAGTACTTC	CASSWMGQKTYEQYF	TRBJ2-7	-	TRBV3-1/TRBV3-2	-
TGTGCCAGCAGCTTAGGAACGGGGCTAGGAGACACCATATATTTT	CASSLGTGLGDTIYF	TRBJ1-3	-	TRBV7-8	-
TGTGCCAGCAGCTTAGTGGCGGGGGTCGAGCAGTACTTC	CASSLVAGVEQYF	TRBJ2-7	once	TRBV7-2	TRBD2
TGTGCCAGCAGCTTAGCAGCGGGGGGGCTGAGTGAGCAGTTCTTC	CASSLAAGGLSEQFF	TRBJ2-1	-	TRBV7-2	TRBD2
TGTGCCAGCAGTGAAGCGAGGCAGAGCGACCAGCATTTT	CASSEARQSDQHF	TRBJ1-5	-	TRBV6-1	-
TGCGCCAGCAGCCAAGATCAGGGGGGCTTCTATGGCTACACCTTC	CASSQDQGGFYGYTF	TRBJ1-2	-	TRBV4-3	TRBD1
TGCGCCAGCAGCTCGGGACAGGGTTATTCACCCCTCCACTTT	CASSSGQGYSPLHF	TRBJ1-6	-	TRBV5-1	TRBD1
TGTGCCAGCAGTTATCTAGGGGGACACTATGGCTACACCTTC	CASSYLGGHYGYTF	TRBJ1-2	-	TRBV6-2/TRBV6-3	-
TGTGCCAGCAGGCCCTGGGAGGGGCGGCTAGAAAAACTGTTTTTT	CASRPWEGRLEKLFF	TRBJ1-4	-	TRBV5-8	-
TGTGCCAGCAGCCAAGCAGAAAGGGGGTCCACAGATACGCAGTATTTT	CASSQAERGSTDTQYF	TRBJ2-3	-	TRBV3-1/TRBV3-2	-
TGTGCCAGCAGCCTGACGAGGGACAGCAATCAGCCCCAGCATTTT	CASSLTRDSNQPQHF	TRBJ1-5	-	TRBV7-2	-
TGTGCCAGCTCTCGGACCGGGACAGGGGGCTTTCAGCCCCAGCATTTT	CASSRTGTGGFQPQHF	TRBJ1-5	-	TRBV18	TRBD1
TGTGCCAGCAGTCGGGCAGGGGGCTTTAATGAGCAGTTCTTC	CASSRAGGFNEQFF	TRBJ2-1	-	TRBV6-5	TRBD1
TGTGCCAGCAGTTCCCAACAGGGCTCTGGAGATACGCAGTATTTT	CASSSQQGSGDTQYF	TRBJ2-3	once	TRBV28	-
TGTGCCAGCAGTCGGGTACAAGGGGTGGGTTCACCCCTCCACTTT	CASSRVQGVGSPLHF	TRBJ1-6	-	TRBV7-9	-
TGTGCCAGCAGCTTGGGACTAGCGGGGGTTAATGAGCAGTTCTTC	CASSLGLAGVNEQFF	TRBJ2-1	-	TRBV7-2	TRBD2
TGTGCCAGCAGTCCAGGCACCTTGAACACTGAAGCTTTCTTT	CASSPGTLNTEAFF	TRBJ1-1	-	TRBV28	-
TGTGCCAGCAGCTTTGAAGTAGTGAACACTGAAGCTTTCTTT	CASSFEVVNTEAFF	TRBJ1-1	-	TRBV5-6	-
TGTGCCAGCTCACCAGGGGCCAGTATGAACGAAAAACTGTTTTTT	CASSPGASMNEKLFF	TRBJ1-4	-	TRBV18	-
TGTGCCAGCAGTCGATACACAGGGTTGAACACTGAAGCTTTCTTT	CASSRYTGLNTEAFF	TRBJ1-1	-	TRBV27	-
TGTGCCAGCAGCTTGCGGGCAGGGTATCAGCCCCAGCATTTT	CASSLRAGYQPQHF	TRBJ1-5	once	TRBV5-8	-
TGTGCCAGCAGCGGACAGGGGCGTTCCTACGAGCAGTACTTC	CASSGQGRSYEQYF	TRBJ2-7	-	TRBV7-8	TRBD1
TGCGCCAGCAGCCAAGATCTAGGGGGCGCGAAAAAACTGTTTTTT	CASSQDLGGAKKLFF	TRBJ1-4	few	TRBV4-1	TRBD1
TGCGCCAGCAGAGGGGGGAACACTGAAGCTTTCTTT	CASRGGNTEAFF	TRBJ1-1	once	TRBV5-1	-
TGTGCCAGCCTTACGGGGGCGAACACCGGGGAGCTGTTTTTT	CASLTGANTGELFF	TRBJ2-2	-	TRBV7-9	-
TGTGCCATCAGTGAAAGGGGTGGTTCCACAGACTATGGCTACACCTTC	CAISERGGSTDYGYTF	TRBJ1-2	many	TRBV10-3	-
TGTGCCAGCAGCGCGGTTGAGACAGATACGCAGTATTTT	CASSAVETDTQYF	TRBJ2-3	-	TRBV7-9	-
TGTGCCAGCACCCCATCCACAGGGGTGAACACTGAAGCTTTCTTT	CASTPSTGVNTEAFF	TRBJ1-1	-	TRBV6-2/TRBV6-3	TRBD1
TGTGCCAGCAGTTTCACAGGGGGCAATCAGCCCCAGCATTTT	CASSFTGGNQPQHF	TRBJ1-5	-	TRBV27	TRBD1
TGTGCCAGCTCACCAGGGCAGAACCAAGAGACCCAGTACTTC	CASSPGQNQETQYF	TRBJ2-5	-	TRBV18	-
TGTGCCAGCAGTAGGACAAGGACGAACACTGAAGCTTTCTTT	CASSRTRTNTEAFF	TRBJ1-1	once	TRBV6-5	-
TGCGCCAGCAGCGTGGACAGCATGAACACTGAAGCTTTCTTT	CASSVDSMNTEAFF	TRBJ1-1	-	TRBV5-1	-
TGTGCCAGCAGTTACAGGGTGGCAGGGGGCACCTACGAGCAGTACTTC	CASSYRVAGGTYEQYF	TRBJ2-7	-	TRBV6-5	TRBD1
TGTGCCAGCAGCCTCACGGACAATAACTATGGCTACACCTTC	CASSLTDNNYGYTF	TRBJ1-2	-	TRBV11-2	-
TGCAGTGCTAGTCTAGCGGGGGTGGAGACCCAGTACTTC	CSASLAGVETQYF	TRBJ2-5	-	TRBV20-1	TRBD2
TGCGCCAGCAGCCAAGCCAGGGCCCCCTACAATGAGCAGTTCTTC	CASSQARAPYNEQFF	TRBJ2-1	once	TRBV4-3	-
TGCGCCAGCAGATCTTACGGCGGGGGGACCGGGGAGCTGTTTTTT	CASRSYGGGTGELFF	TRBJ2-2	-	TRBV5-1	TRBD2
TGTGCCAGCAGCGACAGGGGCCCCTCGTATTCACCCCTCCACTTT	CASSDRGPSYSPLHF	TRBJ1-6	-	TRBV6-5	TRBD1
TGTGCCACAGCTGACCTGACCCCGTACTCCTATGGCTACACCTTC	CATADLTPYSYGYTF	TRBJ1-2	-	TRBV10-3	-
TGTGCCAGCAATCTCGACAGGGTGAACACTGAAGCTTTCTTT	CASNLDRVNTEAFF	TRBJ1-1	-	TRBV2	TRBD1
TGTGCCAGCAGCCAGGGAGGTAGCAATCAGCCCCAGCATTTT	CASSQGGSNQPQHF	TRBJ1-5	-	TRBV28	-
TGCGCCAGCAGCTCTTCCAATAACTATGGCTACACCTTC	CASSSSNNYGYTF	TRBJ1-2	-	TRBV5-1	-
TGTGCCAGCAGCCCCACAGGGGGATTAGGATACGAGCAGTACTTC	CASSPTGGLGYEQYF	TRBJ2-7	once	TRBV6-5	TRBD1
TGTGCCAGCAGCTTAGAAGTGGGGCCCCAGCATTTT	CASSLEVGPQHF	TRBJ1-5	once	TRBV7-2	-
TGTGCCAGCAGCCGGGACAGGGGGTCCGACGAGCAGTACTTC	CASSRDRGSDEQYF	TRBJ2-7	-	TRBV7-2	TRBD1
TGCACCAGCAGCTATGAGAAGGGGAAACAAGAGACCCAGTACTTC	CTSSYEKGKQETQYF	TRBJ2-5	-	TRBV1	-